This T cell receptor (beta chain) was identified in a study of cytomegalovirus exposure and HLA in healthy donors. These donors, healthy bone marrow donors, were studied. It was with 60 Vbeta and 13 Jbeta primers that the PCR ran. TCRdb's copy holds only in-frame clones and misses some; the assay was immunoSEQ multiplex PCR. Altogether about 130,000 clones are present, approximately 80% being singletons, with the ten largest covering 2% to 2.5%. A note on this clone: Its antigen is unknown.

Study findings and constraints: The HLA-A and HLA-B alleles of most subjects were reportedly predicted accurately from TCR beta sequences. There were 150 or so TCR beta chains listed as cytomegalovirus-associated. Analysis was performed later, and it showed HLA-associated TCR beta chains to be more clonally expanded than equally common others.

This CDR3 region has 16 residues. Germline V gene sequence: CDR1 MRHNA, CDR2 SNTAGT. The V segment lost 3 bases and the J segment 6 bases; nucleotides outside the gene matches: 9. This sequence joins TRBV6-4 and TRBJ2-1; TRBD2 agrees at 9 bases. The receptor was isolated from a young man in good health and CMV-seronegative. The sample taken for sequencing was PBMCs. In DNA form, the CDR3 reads TGTGCCAGCAGTGAGGAGGGCGGGAGGGGGAGCAATGAGCAGTTCTTC. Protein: CASSEEGGRGSNEQFF.